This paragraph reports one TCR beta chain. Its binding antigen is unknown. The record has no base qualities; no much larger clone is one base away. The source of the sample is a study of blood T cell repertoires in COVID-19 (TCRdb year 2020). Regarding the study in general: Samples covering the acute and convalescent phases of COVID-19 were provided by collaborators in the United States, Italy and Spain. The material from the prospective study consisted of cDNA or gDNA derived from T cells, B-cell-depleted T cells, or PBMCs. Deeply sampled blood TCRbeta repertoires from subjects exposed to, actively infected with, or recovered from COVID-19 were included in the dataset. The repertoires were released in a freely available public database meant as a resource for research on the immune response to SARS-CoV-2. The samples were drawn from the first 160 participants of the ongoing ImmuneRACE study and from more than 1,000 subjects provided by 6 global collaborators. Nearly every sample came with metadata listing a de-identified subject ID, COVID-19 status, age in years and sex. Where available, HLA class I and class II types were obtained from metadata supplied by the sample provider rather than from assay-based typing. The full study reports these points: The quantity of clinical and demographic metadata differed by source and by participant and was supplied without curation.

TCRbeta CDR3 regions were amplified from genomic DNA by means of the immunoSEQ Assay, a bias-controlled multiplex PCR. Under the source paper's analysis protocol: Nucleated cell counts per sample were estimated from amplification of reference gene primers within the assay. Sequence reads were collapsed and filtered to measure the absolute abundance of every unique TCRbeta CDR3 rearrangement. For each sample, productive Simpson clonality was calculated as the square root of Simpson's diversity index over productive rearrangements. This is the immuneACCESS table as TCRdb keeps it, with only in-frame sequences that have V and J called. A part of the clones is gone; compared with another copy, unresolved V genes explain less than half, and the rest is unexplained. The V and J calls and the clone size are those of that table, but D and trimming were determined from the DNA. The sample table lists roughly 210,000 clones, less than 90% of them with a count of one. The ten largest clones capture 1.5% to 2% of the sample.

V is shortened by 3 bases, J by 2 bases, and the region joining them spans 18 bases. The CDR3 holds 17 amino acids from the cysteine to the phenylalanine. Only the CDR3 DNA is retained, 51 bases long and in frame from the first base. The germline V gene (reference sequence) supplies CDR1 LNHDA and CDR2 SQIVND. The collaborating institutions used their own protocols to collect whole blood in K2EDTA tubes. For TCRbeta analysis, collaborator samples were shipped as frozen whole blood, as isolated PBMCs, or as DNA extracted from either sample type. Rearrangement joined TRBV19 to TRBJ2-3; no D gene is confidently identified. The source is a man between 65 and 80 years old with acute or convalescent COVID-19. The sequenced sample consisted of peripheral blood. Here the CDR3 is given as CASSMTLQRVSTDTQYF. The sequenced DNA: TGTGCCAGTAGTATGACCCTACAGAGAGTGTCCACAGATACGCAGTATTTT.